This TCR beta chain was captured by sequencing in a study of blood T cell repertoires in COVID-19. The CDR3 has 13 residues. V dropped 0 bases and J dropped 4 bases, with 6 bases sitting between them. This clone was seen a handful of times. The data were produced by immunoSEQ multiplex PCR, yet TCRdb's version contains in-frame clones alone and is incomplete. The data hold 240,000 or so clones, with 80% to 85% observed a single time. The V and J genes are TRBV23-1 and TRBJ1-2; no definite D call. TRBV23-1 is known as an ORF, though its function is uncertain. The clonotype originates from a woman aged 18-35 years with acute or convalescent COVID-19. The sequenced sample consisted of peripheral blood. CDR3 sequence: CASSQSWAYGYTF. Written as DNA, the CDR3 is TGCGCCAGCAGTCAATCCTGGGCCTATGGCTACACCTTC.